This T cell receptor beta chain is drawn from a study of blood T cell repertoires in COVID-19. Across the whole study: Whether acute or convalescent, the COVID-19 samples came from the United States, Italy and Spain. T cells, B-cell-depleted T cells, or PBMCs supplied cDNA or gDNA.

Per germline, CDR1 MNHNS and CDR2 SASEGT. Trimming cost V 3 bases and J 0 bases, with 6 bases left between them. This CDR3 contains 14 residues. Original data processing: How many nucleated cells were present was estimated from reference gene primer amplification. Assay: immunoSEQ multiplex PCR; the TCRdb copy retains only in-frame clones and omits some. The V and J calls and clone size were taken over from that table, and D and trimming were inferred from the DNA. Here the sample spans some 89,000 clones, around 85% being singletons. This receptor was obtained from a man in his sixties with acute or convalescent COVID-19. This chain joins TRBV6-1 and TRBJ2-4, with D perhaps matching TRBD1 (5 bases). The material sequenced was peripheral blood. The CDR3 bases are TGTGCCAGCAGTGACGGACAAGCCAAAAACATTCAGTACTTC. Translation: CASSDGQAKNIQYF.